This T cell receptor (beta chain) was documented in a study of blood T cell repertoires in COVID-19. Across the whole study: T cells, B-cell-depleted T cells, or PBMCs provided the cDNA or gDNA that served as material.

Methods used by the authors: It was from reference gene primer amplification that nucleated cell counts were estimated. TCRdb keeps only in-frame clones here, not all; method: immunoSEQ multiplex PCR. V and J calls and clone size follow that table, whereas D and trimming were derived from the DNA. The repertoire consists of roughly 160,000 clones, with around 82% occurring once and the leading ten covering about 2.1%. Germline assignment: CDR1 LGHNT and CDR2 FRNRAP. The CDR3 is made up of 14 amino acids. V was pared by 3 bases and J by 2 bases, with 9 bases between. This clonotype was sampled from a woman older than 75 with acute or convalescent COVID-19. This chain links TRBV12-5 with TRBJ2-3, with a possible D match to TRBD2 (5 bases). Specimen: peripheral blood. The DNA of the CDR3 is TGTGCTAGTGGTTTTAGGACTCCCACAGATACGCAGTATTTT. It translates to CASGFRTPTDTQYF. The full variable domain, in which reference TRBV12-5 and TRBJ2-3 provide the parts outside the CDR3, is DARVTQTPRHKVTEMGQEVTMRCQPILGHNTVFWYRQTMMQGLELLAYFRNRAPLDDSGMPKDRFSAEMPDATLATLKIQPSEPRDSAVYFCASGFRTPTDTQYFGPGTRLTVL.